This T cell receptor (beta chain) derives from a study of blood T cell repertoires in COVID-19. Study-wide context: There were acute and convalescent COVID-19 samples, and they came from the United States, Italy and Spain.

Profiled with immunoSEQ multiplex PCR; TCRdb holds only in-frame clones, not every one. This sample has tens of thousands of clones, with roughly 90% found just once. The source is a human donor in a cohort sampled during active COVID-19. Sequencing was carried out using peripheral blood.

This chain's CDR3 is CASSWDYRNTGELFF. CDR3 coding DNA: TGCGCCAGCAGCTGGGACTACAGGAACACCGGGGAGCTGTTTTTT. The chain recombines TRBV4-3 with TRBJ2-2, with 7 bases aligning to TRBD2. Germline values: CDR1 LGHNA, CDR2 YSLEER. With V trimmed by 5 bases and J by 1 base, 4 bases remained unmatched. CDR3 size: 15 residues.